The T cell receptor (beta chain) under discussion was sequenced for a study of blood T cell repertoires in COVID-19. Whole-study context: Sites across the United States, Italy and Spain contributed samples from acute and convalescent COVID-19. Sample material is recorded as cDNA or gDNA derived from T cells, B-cell-depleted T cells, or PBMCs.

As processed by the authors: Reference gene primer amplification yielded estimated nucleated cell counts. The repertoire was sequenced with immunoSEQ multiplex PCR; TCRdb's copy has only in-frame clones and lacks some. Clone size and V and J calls were adopted from that table, with D and trimming inferred from the DNA. The sample yields approximately 190,000 clones, about nine tenths seen once. The CDR3 is made up of 15 amino acids. V shed 0 bases and J 3 bases; nucleotides not matched to a gene: 4. Per the germline V gene, CDR1 is MGHRA and CDR2 is YSYEKL. The V gene is TRBV4-1, the J gene TRBJ2-7, with TRBD2 identical over 8 bases. The clonotype comes from a man aged 50 to 60 with acute or convalescent COVID-19. Sequenced input: peripheral blood. The CDR3: CASSQDLAGGYEQYF. The CDR3 bases are TGCGCCAGCAGCCAAGATCTAGCGGGCGGCTACGAGCAGTACTTC.